Each of the 9 T cell receptor beta chains below was sequenced from the same sample in a study of blood T cell repertoires in COVID-19. TCRdb's table, derived via immunoSEQ multiplex PCR, lists solely in-frame clones and lacks some. Of 270,000 or so clones listed, approximately 77% are singletons. The source material was peripheral blood. The receptors derive from a woman under 30 with acute or convalescent COVID-19.

This sequence joins TRBV5-1 and TRBJ2-4; D not certain. Looked up from germline, CDR1 is SGHRS and CDR2 is YFSETQ. Trimming cost V 4 bases and J 6 bases, with 14 bases left between them. The CDR3 is made up of 14 amino acids. DNA of the CDR3: TGCGCCAGCAGCCCGGTCCCCAATTTAAACATTCAGTACTTC. Protein: CASSPVPNLNIQYF. The variable domain in full, with the rest retrieved from reference TRBV5-1 and TRBJ2-4, is KAGVTQTPRYLIKTRGQQVTLSCSPISGHRSVSWYQQTPGQGLQFLFEYFSETQRNKGNFPGRFSGRQFSNSRSEMNVSTLELGDSALYLCASSPVPNLNIQYFGAGTRLSVL.

The J gene is TRBJ2-5, the V gene TRBV5-8, with a weak D call TRBD2 (6 bases). The CDR3 is 15 amino acids. The germline V and J ends were trimmed by 1 base and 2 bases, with 12 bases remaining between them. The germline gives CDR1 SGHTS, CDR2 YDEGEE. CDR3 coding DNA: TGTGCCAGCAGCTTGTTGGGCGGGGTTCAAGAGACCCAGTACTTC. This translates into CASSLLGGVQETQYF.

The chain has TRBV6-5 and TRBJ1-2; D is undetermined. Germline assignment: CDR1 MNHEY and CDR2 SVGAGI. V was shortened by 2 bases and J by 8 bases, with 9 bases between the two germline ends. This CDR3 region has 12 residues. The chain's CDR3 is CASSYEGLGYTF. The CDR3 nucleotides read TGTGCCAGCAGTTACGAGGGCTTGGGCTACACCTTC.

The CDR3 DNA follows: TGTGCCGGCGGACAGGGTACAAGATCACCCCTCCACTTT. This encodes CAGGQGTRSPLHF. The chain joins TRBV30 to TRBJ1-6; 8 bases fit TRBD1. The CDR3 consists of 13 residues. The junction had 10 bases not matched to a gene; V was cut back by 8 bases and J by 10 bases. Looked up from germline, CDR1 is GTSNPN and CDR2 is SVGIG (reference sequence).

This clone showed up just once. The chain combines TRBV5-6 with TRBJ2-5; D possibly corresponds to TRBD2 (5 bases). The length of the CDR3 is 17 residues. CDR1 is SGHDT, CDR2 YYEEEE, per germline. V shed 0 bases and J shed 3 bases, with 18 bases lying between them. The CDR3 reads CASSLEFGLAAKETQYF. The CDR3 DNA is TGTGCCAGCAGCTTGGAGTTTGGGCTAGCCGCAAAAGAGACCCAGTACTTC.

This CDR3 is CASSRGLYSYNEQFF. In nucleotides, the CDR3 is TGTGCCAGCAGCCGTGGGCTGTACTCCTACAATGAGCAGTTCTTC. The chain joins TRBV3-1 (or the pseudogene TRBV3-2) to TRBJ2-1; D is unclear. V gave up 4 bases and J gave up 0 bases, with 10 bases separating them. This CDR3 comprises 15 residues. From germline, CDR1 is LGHDT and CDR2 YNNKEL (reference sequence).

The chain links TRBV7-2 to TRBJ2-7; 10 bases fit TRBD1. The V gene's germline CDR1 is SGHTA and CDR2 FQGNSA. With V trimmed by 5 bases and J by 4 bases, 5 bases remained unmatched. The CDR3 is 14 residues long. The CDR3 sequence: CASSMTGGSYEQYF. CDR3 bases: TGTGCCAGCAGCATGACAGGGGGCTCATACGAGCAGTACTTC. Looking up the rest from reference TRBV7-2 and TRBJ2-7 gives the full variable domain: GAGVSQSPSNKVTEKGKDVELRCDPISGHTALYWYRQSLGQGLEFLIYFQGNSAPDKSGLPSDRFSAERTGGSVSTLTIQRTQQEDSAVYLCASSMTGGSYEQYFGPGTRLTVT.

V and J are TRBV6-6 and TRBJ1-6; D is uncertain. V lost 8 bases to trimming and J lost 14 bases, with 13 bases between them. The CDR3 totals 11 residues. CDR1 is MNHNY and CDR2 is SVGAGI in the germline V gene (reference sequence). The DNA for the CDR3 is TGTGCCAGCCGGGAGGGTTCGGCCCTCCACTTT. This translates into CASREGSALHF.

The chain is built from TRBV28 and TRBJ2-1; 8 bases align to TRBD2. V trimming: 11 bases; J trimming: 10 bases; junction bases outside the gene matches: 16. Germline CDR1 reads MDHEN; CDR2 reads SYDVKM. This CDR3 comprises 14 residues. The CDR3 coding sequence is TGTGCCGGGGCCTCAGGGACTAGTTCGTCCGAGCAGTTCTTC. The encoded protein is CAGASGTSSSEQFF. Drawing the rest from reference TRBV28 and TRBJ2-1, the complete variable domain is DVKVTQSSRYLVKRTGEKVFLECVQDMDHENMFWYRQDPGLGLRLIYFSYDVKMKEKGDIPEGYSVSREKKERFSLILESASTNQTSMYLCAGASGTSSSEQFFGPGTRLTVL.